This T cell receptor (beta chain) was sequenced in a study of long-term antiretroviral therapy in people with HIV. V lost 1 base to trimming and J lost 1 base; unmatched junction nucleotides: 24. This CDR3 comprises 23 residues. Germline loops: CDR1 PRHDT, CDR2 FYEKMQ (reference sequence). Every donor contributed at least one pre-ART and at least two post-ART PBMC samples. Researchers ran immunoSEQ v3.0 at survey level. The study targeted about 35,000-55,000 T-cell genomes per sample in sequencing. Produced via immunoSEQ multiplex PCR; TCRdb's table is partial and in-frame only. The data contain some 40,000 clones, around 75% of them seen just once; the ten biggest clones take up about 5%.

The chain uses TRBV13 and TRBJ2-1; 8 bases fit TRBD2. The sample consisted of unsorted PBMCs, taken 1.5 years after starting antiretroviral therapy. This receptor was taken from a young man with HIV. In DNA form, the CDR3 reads TGTGCCAGCAGCTTAGAGCCCCAGGCGTGGGTTTTGAGCGGGGGATTTTCCTACAATGAGCAGTTCTTC. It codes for CASSLEPQAWVLSGGFSYNEQFF.